One sample yielded the 9 T cell receptor beta chains listed below, sequenced in a study of chemoradiotherapy in HPV16-positive cancers. TCRdb's table, derived via immunoSEQ multiplex PCR, lists solely in-frame clones and lacks some. The data hold fewer than 20,000 clones, with about four fifths observed a single time. Sampling was done from a patient who underwent chemoradiotherapy. All receptors derive from a human donor with HPV-associated anogenital cancer.

This clone has more than one count but fewer than ten. This chain joins TRBV5-1 and TRBJ2-2; D may match TRBD1 or TRBD2 (5 bases each). Trimming left V 2 bases short and J 5 bases short, with 16 bases between. CDR1 and CDR2 from the germline V gene are SGHRS and YFSETQ. This CDR3 is built from 16 residues. The CDR3: CASSFSPGRGTGELFF. The CDR3 DNA reads TGCGCCAGCAGCTTTTCTCCGGGAAGGGGTACCGGGGAGCTGTTTTTT.

This chain uses TRBV4-2 with TRBJ2-1, with TRBD2 identical over 7 bases. Germline CDR1 LGHNA, CDR2 YNFKEQ. CDR3 length equals 15 residues. The junction had 7 bases not matched to a gene; V was cut back by 0 bases and J by 8 bases. CDR3 in amino acids: CASSQDIGGFYEQFF. The CDR3 nucleotides are TGTGCCAGCAGCCAAGATATCGGGGGGTTCTATGAGCAGTTCTTC.

This chain links TRBV4-3 with TRBJ2-7; D remains ambiguous. The CDR3 runs to 13 residues. The germline gives CDR1 LGHNA, CDR2 YSLEER. Trimming removed 0 bases at V and 5 bases at J, with 8 bases between. In nucleotides, the CDR3 is TGCGCCAGCAGCCAAGATCGTCCCCACGAGCAGTACTTC. This gives the protein CASSQDRPHEQYF.

The V call is TRBV11-3, the J call TRBJ2-1; TRBD2 agrees at 11 bases. This CDR3 is 16 amino acids long. Germline trimming cut 1 base from V and 6 bases from J; bases unmatched to any gene: 5. Germline CDR1 reads SGHNT; CDR2 reads YENEEA. The DNA for the CDR3 is TGTGCCAGCAGCTTAGCGATTAGCGGGGGGGCCAATGAGCAGTTCTTC. Protein: CASSLAISGGANEQFF.

This clone was observed once. This chain joins TRBV21-1 and TRBJ1-2; TRBD1 is the table's D call and was not checked against the DNA. TRBV21-1 is marked as a pseudogene. The CDR3 runs 14 residues. The CDR3 region is CASIYPGQGPGYTF. The CDR3, as DNA: TGTGCCAGCATTTACCCCGGACAGGGTCCTGGCTACACCTTC.

The V and J genes are TRBV7-3 and TRBJ1-6; 7 positions match TRBD1. Germline V gene lookup returns CDR1 SGHTA and CDR2 FQGTGA. Unmatched junction bases numbered 4, after V lost 2 bases and J lost 6 bases. CDR3 length equals 15 residues. For the CDR3, the DNA is TGTGCCAGCAGCTTAGTAAGGGACAGTAATTCACCCCTCCACTTT. Amino acid sequence: CASSLVRDSNSPLHF.

The chain couples TRBV4-1 to TRBJ2-1; 8 bases are a match to TRBD2. Germline trimming cut 0 bases from V and 0 bases from J; bases unmatched to any gene: 4. The CDR3 loop spans 17 amino acids. Germline assignment: CDR1 MGHRA and CDR2 YSYEKL. The CDR3 loop reads CASSQDPGGSSYNEQFF. In DNA form, the CDR3 reads TGCGCCAGCAGCCAAGATCCGGGGGGGAGCTCCTACAATGAGCAGTTCTTC.

The rearrangement uses TRBV6-6 and TRBJ1-1; D is unclear. The CDR3 runs to 12 residues. Deletions cut 2 bases from V and 0 bases from J, with 1 base between. Germline V gene data show CDR1 as MNHNY and CDR2 as SVGAGI (reference sequence). The CDR3 DNA follows: TGTGCCAGCAGTTACATGAACACTGAAGCTTTCTTT. Its protein product is CASSYMNTEAFF.

This sequence joins TRBV28 and TRBJ2-7, with a possible D match to TRBD2 (5 bases). The CDR3 consists of 13 residues. CDR1 is MDHEN, CDR2 SYDVKM, per germline. The V and J ends lost 4 bases and 1 base respectively, with 8 bases between them. DNA of the CDR3: TGTGCCAGCAGTTATGGCGGGTCCTACGAGCAGTACTTC. Translating it yields CASSYGGSYEQYF. The full variable domain, with the rest looked up from reference TRBV28 and TRBJ2-7, is DVKVTQSSRYLVKRTGEKVFLECVQDMDHENMFWYRQDPGLGLRLIYFSYDVKMKEKGDIPEGYSVSREKKERFSLILESASTNQTSMYLCASSYGGSYEQYFGPGTRLTVT.